This T cell receptor (beta chain) was sequenced for a study of blood T cells in healthy people across ages. Across the study: Template switching caught about one barcoded beta molecule for each two T cells. Overall study findings and caveats: TCR beta diversity was tightly associated with the proportion of naive T cells.

Donors gave around 9.8 milliliters of peripheral blood apiece. They isolated at least 6 million PBMCs from each sample. This clonotype was observed a few times. Its antigen remains unknown. Alongside a J-beta primer mix, a sample-barcoded 5' primer served in a second PCR lasting roughly 7 to 11 cycles. Each CDR3 protein gets one entry after TCRdb re-called the 5' RACE reads with MiXCR. The repertoire holds under 1,000,000 distinct CDR3 sequences, with 35% to 40% as singletons. The germline V gene encodes CDR1 DFQATT and CDR2 SNEGSKA (reference sequence). The CDR3 consists of 15 residues. The V gene end was trimmed by 3 bases and the J gene end by 4 bases; junction bases not matched to a gene: 7.

The chain combines TRBV20-1 with TRBJ1-5; the match to TRBD1 covers 9 bases. The sequencing input was blood. This receptor was identified in a man aged 18 to 29 in good health. The CDR3, as DNA: TGCAGTGCTAGTGACAGGGGGGTTTGGAATCAGCCCCAGCATTTT. Residues: CSASDRGVWNQPQHF.